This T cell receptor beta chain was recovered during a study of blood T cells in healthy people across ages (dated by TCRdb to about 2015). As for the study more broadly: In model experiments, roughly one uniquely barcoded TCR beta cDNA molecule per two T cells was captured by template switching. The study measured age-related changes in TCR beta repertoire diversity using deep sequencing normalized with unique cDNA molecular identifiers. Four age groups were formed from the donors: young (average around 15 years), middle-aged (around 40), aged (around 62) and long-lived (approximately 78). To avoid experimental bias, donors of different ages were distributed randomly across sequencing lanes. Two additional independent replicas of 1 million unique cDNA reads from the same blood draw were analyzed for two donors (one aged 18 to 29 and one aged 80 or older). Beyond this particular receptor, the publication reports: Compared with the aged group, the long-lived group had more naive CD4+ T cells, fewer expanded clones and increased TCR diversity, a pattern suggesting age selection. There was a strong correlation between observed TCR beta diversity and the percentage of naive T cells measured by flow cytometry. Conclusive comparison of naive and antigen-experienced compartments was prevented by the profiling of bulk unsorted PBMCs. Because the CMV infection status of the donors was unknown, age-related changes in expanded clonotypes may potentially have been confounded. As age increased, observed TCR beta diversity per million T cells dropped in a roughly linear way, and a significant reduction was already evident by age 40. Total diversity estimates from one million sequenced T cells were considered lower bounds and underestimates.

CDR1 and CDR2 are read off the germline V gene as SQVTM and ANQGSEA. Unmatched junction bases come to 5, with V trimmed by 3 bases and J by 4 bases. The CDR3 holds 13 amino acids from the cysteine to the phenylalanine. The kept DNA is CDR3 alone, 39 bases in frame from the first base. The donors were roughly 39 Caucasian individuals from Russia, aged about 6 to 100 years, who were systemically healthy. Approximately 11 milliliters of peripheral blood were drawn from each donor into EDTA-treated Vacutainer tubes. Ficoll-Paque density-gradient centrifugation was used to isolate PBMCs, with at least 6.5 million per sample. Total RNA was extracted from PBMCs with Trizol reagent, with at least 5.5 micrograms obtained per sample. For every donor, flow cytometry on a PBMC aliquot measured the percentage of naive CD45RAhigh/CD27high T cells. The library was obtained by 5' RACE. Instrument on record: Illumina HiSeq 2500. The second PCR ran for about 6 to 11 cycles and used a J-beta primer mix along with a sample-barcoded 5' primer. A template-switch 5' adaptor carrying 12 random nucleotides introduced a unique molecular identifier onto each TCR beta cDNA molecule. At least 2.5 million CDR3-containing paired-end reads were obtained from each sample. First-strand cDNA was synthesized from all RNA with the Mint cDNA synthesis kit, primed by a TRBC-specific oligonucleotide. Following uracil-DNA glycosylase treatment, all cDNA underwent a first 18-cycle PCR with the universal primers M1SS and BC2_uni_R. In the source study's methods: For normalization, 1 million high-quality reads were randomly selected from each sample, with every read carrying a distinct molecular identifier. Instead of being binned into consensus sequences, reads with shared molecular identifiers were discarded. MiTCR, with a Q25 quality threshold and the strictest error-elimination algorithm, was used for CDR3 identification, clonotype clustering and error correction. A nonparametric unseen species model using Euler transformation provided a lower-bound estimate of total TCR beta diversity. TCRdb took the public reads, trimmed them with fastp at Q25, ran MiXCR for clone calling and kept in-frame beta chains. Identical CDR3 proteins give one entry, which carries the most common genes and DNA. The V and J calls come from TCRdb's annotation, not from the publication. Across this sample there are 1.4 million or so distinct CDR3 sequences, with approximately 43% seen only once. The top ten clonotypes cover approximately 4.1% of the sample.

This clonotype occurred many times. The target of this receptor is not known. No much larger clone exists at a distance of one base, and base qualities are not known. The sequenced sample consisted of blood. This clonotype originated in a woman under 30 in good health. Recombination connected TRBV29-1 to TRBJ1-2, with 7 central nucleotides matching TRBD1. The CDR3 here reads CSVEAGGAYGYTF. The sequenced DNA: TGCAGCGTTGAGGCAGGGGGTGCCTATGGCTACACCTTC.